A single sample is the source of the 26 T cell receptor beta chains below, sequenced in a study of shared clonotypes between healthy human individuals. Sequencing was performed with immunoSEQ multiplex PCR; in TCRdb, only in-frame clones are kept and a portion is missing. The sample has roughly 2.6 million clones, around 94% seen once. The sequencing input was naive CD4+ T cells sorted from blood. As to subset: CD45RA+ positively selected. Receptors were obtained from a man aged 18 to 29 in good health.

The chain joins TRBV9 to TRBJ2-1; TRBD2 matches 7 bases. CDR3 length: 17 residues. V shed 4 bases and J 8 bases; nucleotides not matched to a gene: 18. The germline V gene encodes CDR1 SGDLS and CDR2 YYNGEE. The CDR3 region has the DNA TGTGCCAGCAGCTCGCCGGGGCGGGGCGGGAGTAACGATGAGCAGTTCTTC. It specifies CASSSPGRGGSNDEQFF.

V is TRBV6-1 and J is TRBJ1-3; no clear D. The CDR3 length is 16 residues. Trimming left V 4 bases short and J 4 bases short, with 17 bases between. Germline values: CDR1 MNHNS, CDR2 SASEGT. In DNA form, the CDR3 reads TGTGCCAGCAGTGCTAATCCCGGACGATCGGGAAACACCATATATTTT. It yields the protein CASSANPGRSGNTIYF.

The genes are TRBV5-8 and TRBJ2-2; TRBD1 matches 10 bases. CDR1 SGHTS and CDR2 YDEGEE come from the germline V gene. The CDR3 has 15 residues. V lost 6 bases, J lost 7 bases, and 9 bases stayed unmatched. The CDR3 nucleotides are TGTGCCAGCAATCAGATGGACAGGGGGATCGGGGAGCTGTTTTTT. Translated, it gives CASNQMDRGIGELFF.

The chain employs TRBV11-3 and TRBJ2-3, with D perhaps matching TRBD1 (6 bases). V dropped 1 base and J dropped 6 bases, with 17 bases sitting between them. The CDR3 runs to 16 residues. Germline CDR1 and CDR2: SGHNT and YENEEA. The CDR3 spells CASSLGRGVPVDTQYF. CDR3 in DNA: TGTGCCAGCAGCTTAGGCAGGGGAGTCCCAGTTGATACGCAGTATTTT.

DNA of the CDR3: TGTGCCAGCAGTATTGGACTAGCGGGCTCCTACGAGCAGTACTTC. Its protein is CASSIGLAGSYEQYF. This chain uses TRBV6-1 with TRBJ2-7; 11 bases line up with TRBD2. V was pared by 5 bases and J by 0 bases, with 3 bases of the junction left unmatched. The germline CDR1 and CDR2 sequences are MNHNS and SASEGT. The CDR3 extends over 15 amino acids.

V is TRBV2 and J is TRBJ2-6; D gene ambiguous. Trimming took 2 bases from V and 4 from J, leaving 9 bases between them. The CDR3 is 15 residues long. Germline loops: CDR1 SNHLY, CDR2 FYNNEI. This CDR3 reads CASSERVSGANVLTF. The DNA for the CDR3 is TGTGCCAGCAGTGAACGTGTCTCCGGGGCCAACGTCCTGACTTTC.

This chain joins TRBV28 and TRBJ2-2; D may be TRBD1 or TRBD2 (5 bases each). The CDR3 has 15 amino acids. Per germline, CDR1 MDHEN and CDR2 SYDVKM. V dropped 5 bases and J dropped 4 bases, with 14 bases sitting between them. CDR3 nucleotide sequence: TGTGCCAGCAGTGATCGGGGCGTTATCACCGGGGAGCTGTTTTTT. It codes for CASSDRGVITGELFF.

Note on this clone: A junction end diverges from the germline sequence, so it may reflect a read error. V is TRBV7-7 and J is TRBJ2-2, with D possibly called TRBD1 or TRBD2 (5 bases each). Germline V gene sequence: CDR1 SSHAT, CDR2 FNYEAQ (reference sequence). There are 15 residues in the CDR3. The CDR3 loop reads CASSLGDAGTGELFF. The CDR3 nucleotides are TGTGCTAGCAGCCTGGGGGACGCTGGCACCGGGGAGCTGTTTTTT. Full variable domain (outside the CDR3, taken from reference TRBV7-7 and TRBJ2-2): GAGVSQSPRYKVTKRGQDVTLRCDPISSHATLYWYQQALGQGPEFLTYFNYEAQPDKSGLPSDRFSAERPEGSISTLTIQRTEQRDSAMYRCASSLGDAGTGELFFGEGSRLTVL.

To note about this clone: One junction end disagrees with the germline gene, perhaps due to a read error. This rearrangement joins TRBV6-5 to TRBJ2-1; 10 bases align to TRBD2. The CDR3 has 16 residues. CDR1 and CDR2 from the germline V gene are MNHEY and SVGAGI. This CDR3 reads CASSYWSGGDYNEQFF. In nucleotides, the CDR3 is TGTGCCAGCAGCTACTGGAGCGGGGGGGACTACAATGAGCAGTTCTTC.

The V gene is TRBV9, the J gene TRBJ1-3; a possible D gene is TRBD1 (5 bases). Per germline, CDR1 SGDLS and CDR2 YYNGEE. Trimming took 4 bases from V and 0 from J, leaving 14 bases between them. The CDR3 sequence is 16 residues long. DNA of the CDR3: TGTGCCAGCAGCTCACGGGACGTTCCCTCTGGAAACACCATATATTTT. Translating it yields CASSSRDVPSGNTIYF.

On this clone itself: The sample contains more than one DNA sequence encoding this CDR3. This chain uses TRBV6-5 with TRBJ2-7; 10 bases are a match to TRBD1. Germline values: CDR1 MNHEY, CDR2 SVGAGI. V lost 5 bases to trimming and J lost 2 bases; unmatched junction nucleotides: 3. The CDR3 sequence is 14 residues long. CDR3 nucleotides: TGTGCCAGCAGTCGGGGACAGGGGACCTACGAGCAGTACTTC. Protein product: CASSRGQGTYEQYF.

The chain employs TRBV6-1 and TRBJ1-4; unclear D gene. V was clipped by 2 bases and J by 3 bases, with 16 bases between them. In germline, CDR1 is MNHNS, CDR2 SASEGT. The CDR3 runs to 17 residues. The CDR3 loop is CASSETGGGRANEKLFF. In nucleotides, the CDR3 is TGTGCCAGCAGTGAAACGGGTGGAGGGAGAGCTAATGAAAAACTGTTTTTT.

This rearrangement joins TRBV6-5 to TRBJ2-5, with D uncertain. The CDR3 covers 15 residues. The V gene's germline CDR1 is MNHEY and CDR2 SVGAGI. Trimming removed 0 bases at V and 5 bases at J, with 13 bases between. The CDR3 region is CASSYSHYDYETQYF. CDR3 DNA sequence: TGTGCCAGCAGTTACTCGCACTACGATTATGAGACCCAGTACTTC.

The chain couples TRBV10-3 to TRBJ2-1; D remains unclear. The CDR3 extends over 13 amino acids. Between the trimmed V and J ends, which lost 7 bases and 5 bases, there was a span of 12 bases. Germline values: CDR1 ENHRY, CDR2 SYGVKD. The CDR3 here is CAITHEENNEQFF. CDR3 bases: TGTGCCATCACCCACGAAGAGAACAATGAGCAGTTCTTC.

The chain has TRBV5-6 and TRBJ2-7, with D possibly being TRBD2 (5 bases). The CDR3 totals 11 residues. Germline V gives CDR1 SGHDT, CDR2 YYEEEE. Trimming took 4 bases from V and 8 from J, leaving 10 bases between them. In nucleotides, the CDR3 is TGTGCCAGCAGCGGCGGGTTGCAGCAGTACTTC. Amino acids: CASSGGLQQYF.

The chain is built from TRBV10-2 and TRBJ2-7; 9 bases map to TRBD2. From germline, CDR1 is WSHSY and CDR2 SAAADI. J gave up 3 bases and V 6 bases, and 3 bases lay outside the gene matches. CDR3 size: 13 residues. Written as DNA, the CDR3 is TGCGCCAGCAGAGAAGCGGGGGGCTACGAGCAGTACTTC. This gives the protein CASREAGGYEQYF.

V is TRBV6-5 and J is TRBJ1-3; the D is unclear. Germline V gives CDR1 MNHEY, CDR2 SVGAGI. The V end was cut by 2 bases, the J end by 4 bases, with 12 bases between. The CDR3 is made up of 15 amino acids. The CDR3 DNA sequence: TGTGCCAGCAGTTACAACGGGGTCGGCGGAAACACCATATATTTT. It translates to CASSYNGVGGNTIYF.

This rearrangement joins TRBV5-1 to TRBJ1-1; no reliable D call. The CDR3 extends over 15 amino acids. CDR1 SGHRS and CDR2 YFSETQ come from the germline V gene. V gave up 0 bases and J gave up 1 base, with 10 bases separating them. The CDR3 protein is CASSLGAVKNTEAFF. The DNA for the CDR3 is TGCGCCAGCAGCTTGGGGGCGGTTAAGAACACTGAAGCTTTCTTT.

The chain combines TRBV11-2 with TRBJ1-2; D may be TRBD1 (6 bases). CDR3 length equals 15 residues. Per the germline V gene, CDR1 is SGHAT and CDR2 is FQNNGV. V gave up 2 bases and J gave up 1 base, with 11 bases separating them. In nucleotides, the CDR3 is TGTGCCAGCAGCTTACGGGGGGCAGATAACTATGGCTACACCTTC. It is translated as CASSLRGADNYGYTF.

The CDR3 sequence: CASSLALGRNTDTQYF. As DNA, the CDR3 is TGTGCCAGCAGCTTAGCCCTAGGGAGGAACACAGATACGCAGTATTTT. The chain joins TRBV7-9 to TRBJ2-3, with D maybe TRBD2 (6 bases). Trimming cost V 0 bases and J 2 bases, with 12 bases left between them. This CDR3 comprises 16 residues. CDR1 and CDR2 (germline): SEHNR, FQNEAQ (reference sequence).

This CDR3 reads CASSQVHASSYEQYF. The CDR3, as DNA: TGCGCCAGCAGCCAAGTACATGCAAGCTCCTACGAGCAGTACTTC. V and J are TRBV4-3 and TRBJ2-7; D is undetermined. V was pared by 1 base and J by 0 bases, with 10 bases between. The CDR3 is 15 residues long. The germline V gene has CDR1 LGHNA and CDR2 YSLEER.

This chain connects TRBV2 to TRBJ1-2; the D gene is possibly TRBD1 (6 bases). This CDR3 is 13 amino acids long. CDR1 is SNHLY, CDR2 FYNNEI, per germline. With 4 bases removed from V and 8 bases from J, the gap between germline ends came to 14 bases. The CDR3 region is CASSVRVGGGYTF. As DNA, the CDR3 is TGTGCCAGCAGTGTCCGCGTTGGGGGCGGCTACACCTTC.

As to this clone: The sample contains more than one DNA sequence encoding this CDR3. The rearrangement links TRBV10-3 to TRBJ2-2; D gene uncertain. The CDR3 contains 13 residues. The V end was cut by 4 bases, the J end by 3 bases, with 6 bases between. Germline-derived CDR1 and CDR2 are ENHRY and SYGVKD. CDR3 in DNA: TGTGCCATCAGTGGCCGGGACACCGGGGAGCTGTTTTTT. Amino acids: CAISGRDTGELFF.

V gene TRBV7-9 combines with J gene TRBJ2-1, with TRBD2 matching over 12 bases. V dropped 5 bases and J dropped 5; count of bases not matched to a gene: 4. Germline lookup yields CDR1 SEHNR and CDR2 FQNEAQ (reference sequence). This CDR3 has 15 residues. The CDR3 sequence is CASSRLAGDNNEQFF. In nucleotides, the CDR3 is TGTGCCAGCAGCCGACTAGCGGGGGATAACAATGAGCAGTTCTTC. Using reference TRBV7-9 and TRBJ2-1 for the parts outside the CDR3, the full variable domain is DTGVSQNPRHKITKRGQNVTFRCDPISEHNRLYWYRQTLGQGPEFLTYFQNEAQLEKSRLLSDRFSAERPKGSFSTLEIQRTEQGDSAMYLCASSRLAGDNNEQFFGPGTRLTVL.

Here the CDR3 DNA reads TGTGCCAGCTCACCACGGGACAGGGGTAACGTCCTGACTTTC. This sequence encodes CASSPRDRGNVLTF. J is TRBJ2-6 and V is TRBV18; 10 nucleotides align to TRBD1. Germline CDR1 KGHSH, CDR2 LQKENI. Germline trimming cut 1 base from V and 10 bases from J; bases unmatched to any gene: 1. This CDR3 is built from 14 residues.

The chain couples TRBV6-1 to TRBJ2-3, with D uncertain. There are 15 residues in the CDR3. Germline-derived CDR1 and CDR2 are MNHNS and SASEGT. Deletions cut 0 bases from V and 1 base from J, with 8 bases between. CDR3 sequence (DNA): TGTGCCAGCAGTGAAGCCGTACGGCGCACAGATACGCAGTATTTT. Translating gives CASSEAVRRTDTQYF.